This T cell receptor beta chain emerged from a study of T cell responses to AZD1222 COVID-19 vaccine. Germline loops: CDR1 SEHNR, CDR2 FQNEAQ (reference sequence). Trimming left V 1 base short and J 3 bases short, with 13 bases between. The CDR3 spans 16 residues. This clone has only one observation. This table comes from immunoSEQ multiplex PCR, and its TCRdb copy is limited to in-frame clones, with some not included. There are 100,000 to 150,000 clones in the sample; 85% to 90% occur only once, and about 22% lies in the top ten. The sequence derives from an adult in good health. This material consisted of peripheral blood, taken on day 0 of AZD1222 vaccination. The rearrangement links TRBV7-9 to TRBJ1-5; D might be TRBD1 (6 bases). The CDR3 DNA sequence: TGTGCCAGCAGCTTAGGAGGGGGACGGTCCAATCAGCCCCAGCATTTT. Its translation: CASSLGGGRSNQPQHF.